Each of the 20 T cell receptor beta chains below was sequenced from the same sample in a study of shared clonotypes between healthy human individuals. Only in-frame clones appear in the TCRdb table, and some are missing; sequencing was by immunoSEQ multiplex PCR. The sample includes 2 million to 3 million clones, over 85% of them seen just once. Sequencing input: naive CD4+ T cells from PBMCs. The subset is: CD45RA+ positively selected. The receptors originated from a man aged 18 to 30 in good health. Some clones in this sample may be carry-over from other donors' samples.

CDR3 in DNA: TGTGCCAGCCGGGACAGTGGTTTGTACGAGCAGTACTTC. It is translated as CASRDSGLYEQYF. J is TRBJ2-7 and V is TRBV6-5, with 7 bases that match TRBD1. Unmatched junction bases numbered 8, after V lost 8 bases and J lost 4 bases. The length of the CDR3 is 13 residues. CDR1 and CDR2 from the germline V gene are MNHEY and SVGAGI.

This clone was counted a single time. DNA for the CDR3: TGCGCCAGCAGCTCGACTAGCGGATCACAAGAGACCCAGTACTTC. Its protein product is CASSSTSGSQETQYF. This chain uses TRBV5-1 with TRBJ2-5; 9 bases align to TRBD2. CDR1 and CDR2 (germline): SGHRS, YFSETQ. The CDR3 is made up of 15 amino acids. V was clipped by 3 bases and J by 2 bases; unmatched bases: 5.

Notes on this clone: The final CDR3 position lacks the conserved phenylalanine or tryptophan, pointing to a likely read error. This chain joins TRBV15 and TRBJ2-7; D gene unclear. CDR3 size: 14 residues. CDR1 is LNHNV and CDR2 is YYDKDF in the germline V gene (reference sequence). V shed 1 base and J shed 3 bases, with 10 bases lying between them. The CDR3 is CATSRVRSLYEQYL. The CDR3 DNA reads TGTGCCACCAGCAGAGTTAGGTCCCTCTACGAGCAGTACCTC.

The chain employs TRBV18 and TRBJ1-3, with D unresolved. CDR1 is KGHSH and CDR2 is LQKENI in the germline V gene. CDR3 length equals 11 residues. V was shortened by 3 bases and J by 6 bases, with 3 bases between the two germline ends. For the CDR3, the DNA is TGTGCCAGCTCACCGGAAAACACCATATATTTT. It yields the protein CASSPENTIYF.

The J gene is TRBJ1-2, the V gene TRBV28, with a tentative D call TRBD1 (6 bases). Looked up from germline, CDR1 is MDHEN and CDR2 is SYDVKM. V was clipped by 8 bases and J by 6 bases, with 22 bases between them. The CDR3 is 15 amino acids. CDR3 protein: CASSLGGAGMDGYTF. The DNA of the CDR3 is TGTGCCAGCTCACTGGGGGGGGCCGGGATGGATGGCTACACCTTC.

The rearrangement joins TRBV19 to TRBJ1-1, with no clear D. Trimming took 1 base from V and 0 from J, leaving 15 bases between them. This CDR3 region has 17 residues. Germline CDR1 is LNHDA and CDR2 is SQIVND (reference sequence). CDR3 sequence reads: CASSIGVRRVLNTEAFF. In DNA, the CDR3 is TGTGCCAGTAGTATAGGTGTGAGGAGGGTCCTGAACACTGAAGCTTTCTTT.

As to this clone: This sample also contains other DNA sequences that code for the same CDR3. The V and J genes are TRBV29-1 and TRBJ1-6; 10 positions match TRBD1. Germline loops: CDR1 SQVTM, CDR2 ANQGSEA. Trimming cost V 6 bases and J 8 bases; bases outside gene matches: 1. This CDR3 comprises 12 residues. The CDR3 loop is CSVGTGDSPLHF. The CDR3 nucleotides are TGCAGCGTCGGGACAGGGGATTCACCCCTCCACTTT.

The CDR3 sequence: CANTSTNTGELFF. In DNA, the CDR3 is TGTGCCAACACCTCAACGAACACCGGGGAGCTGTTTTTT. This sequence joins TRBV7-9 and TRBJ2-2; no reliable D call. The V gene's germline CDR1 is SEHNR and CDR2 FQNEAQ (reference sequence). With 10 bases removed from V and 0 bases from J, the gap between germline ends came to 9 bases. This CDR3 contains 13 residues.

This chain joins TRBV19 and TRBJ1-5, with 7 nucleotides matching TRBD1. The CDR3 has 13 residues. V dropped 7 bases and J dropped 7; count of bases not matched to a gene: 7. CDR1 and CDR2 (germline): LNHDA, SQIVND (reference sequence). CDR3 in DNA: TGTGCCAGTATGGGACAGCCGCAGCAGCCCCAGCATTTT. It translates to CASMGQPQQPQHF.

CDR3 sequence (DNA): TGTGCCAGCGGTCCTCTGGGAGATACGCAGTATTTT. This sequence encodes CASGPLGDTQYF. The chain employs TRBV28 and TRBJ2-3; D not certain. V dropped 8 bases and J dropped 5 bases, with 11 bases sitting between them. Germline V gives CDR1 MDHEN, CDR2 SYDVKM. CDR3 length equals 12 residues. Together with reference TRBV28 and TRBJ2-3, the CDR3 gives the full variable domain: DVKVTQSSRYLVKRTGEKVFLECVQDMDHENMFWYRQDPGLGLRLIYFSYDVKMKEKGDIPEGYSVSREKKERFSLILESASTNQTSMYLCASGPLGDTQYFGPGTRLTVL.

V gene TRBV9 combines with J gene TRBJ1-5, with a possible D match to TRBD1 (5 bases). This CDR3 region has 15 residues. CDR1 is SGDLS, CDR2 YYNGEE, per germline. Trimming removed 0 bases from V and 3 bases from J, with 10 bases in between. The CDR3: CASSVEQDPNQPQHF. In DNA, the CDR3 is TGTGCCAGCAGCGTAGAACAGGATCCCAATCAGCCCCAGCATTTT. Using reference TRBV9 and TRBJ1-5 for the parts outside the CDR3, the full variable domain is DSGVTQTPKHLITATGQRVTLRCSPRSGDLSVYWYQQSLDQGLQFLIQYYNGEERAKGNILERFSAQQFPDLHSELNLSSLELGDSALYFCASSVEQDPNQPQHFGDGTRLSIL.

This clone was found once. The chain links TRBV28 to TRBJ2-5; possibly TRBD2 for D (5 bases). The CDR3 covers 16 residues. Germline V gives CDR1 MDHEN, CDR2 SYDVKM. V was cut by 6 bases and J by 1 base, with 18 bases left in between. The CDR3 DNA reads as TGTGCCAGCAGCCTGTTTGAGGGAGTCCCCCAAGAGACCCAGTACTTC. Its protein is CASSLFEGVPQETQYF.

The rearrangement uses TRBV6-5 and TRBJ2-7, with 7 bases matching TRBD1. The germline V gene encodes CDR1 MNHEY and CDR2 SVGAGI. The CDR3 has 14 residues. V was clipped by 5 bases and J by 5 bases; unmatched bases: 9. CDR3 region: CASSAPTGVDEQYF. CDR3 in DNA: TGTGCCAGCAGTGCGCCAACAGGGGTCGACGAGCAGTACTTC.

The table lists this clone with a count of one. The gene calls are TRBV19 and TRBJ2-7, with a tentative D call TRBD2 (6 bases). This CDR3 spans 14 amino acids. V lost 5 bases to trimming and J lost 0 bases, with 11 bases between them. Germline CDR1 and CDR2: LNHDA and SQIVND (reference sequence). The CDR3 region is CASSGAGPSYEQYF. CDR3 DNA: TGTGCCAGTAGTGGGGCGGGGCCCTCCTACGAGCAGTACTTC.

The chain couples TRBV28 to TRBJ2-1; 8 nucleotides line up with TRBD2. V lost 2 bases and J lost 4; bases outside the gene matches: 7. CDR1 and CDR2 from the germline V gene are MDHEN and SYDVKM. The CDR3 contains 16 residues. This CDR3 is CASSLGTGGRYNEQFF. CDR3 DNA sequence: TGTGCCAGCAGTTTAGGTACGGGAGGGAGATACAATGAGCAGTTCTTC.

V gene TRBV5-4 combines with J gene TRBJ2-3, with TRBD2 as a possible D gene (6 bases). Germline-derived CDR1 and CDR2 are SGHNT and YYREEE (reference sequence). The CDR3 contains 15 residues. V dropped 4 bases and J dropped 1 base, with 13 bases sitting between them. The CDR3 loop reads CASSPSAGRTDTQYF. The CDR3 DNA reads as TGTGCCAGCAGCCCCTCAGCGGGTCGCACAGATACGCAGTATTTT. The full variable domain, rest sourced from reference TRBV5-4 and TRBJ2-3, is ETGVTQSPTHLIKTRGQQVTLRCSSQSGHNTVSWYQQALGQGPQFIFQYYREEENGRGNFPPRFSGLQFPNYSSELNVNALELDDSALYLCASSPSAGRTDTQYFGPGTRLTVL.

This chain joins TRBV4-2 and TRBJ2-1; 11 nucleotides line up with TRBD2. The junction had 6 bases not matched to a gene; V was cut back by 0 bases and J by 5 bases. CDR1 and CDR2 (germline): LGHNA, YNFKEQ. This CDR3 has 17 residues. The chain's CDR3 is CASSQDLTSGMNNEQFF. The DNA of the CDR3 is TGTGCCAGCAGCCAAGATTTGACTAGCGGGATGAACAATGAGCAGTTCTTC.

This chain links TRBV7-3 with TRBJ2-5; no clear D. Trimming pared 4 bases from V and 5 bases from J, leaving 11 bases between. Germline V gene data show CDR1 as SGHTA and CDR2 as FQGTGA. CDR3 length: 13 amino acids. CDR3 residues: CASSYTPAETQYF. CDR3 DNA sequence: TGTGCCAGCAGCTACACACCCGCGGAGACCCAGTACTTC. The complete variable domain, with remaining parts taken from reference TRBV7-3 and TRBJ2-5, reads GAGVSQTPSNKVTEKGKYVELRCDPISGHTALYWYRQSLGQGPEFLIYFQGTGAADDSGLPNDRFFAVRPEGSVSTLKIQRTERGDSAVYLCASSYTPAETQYFGPGTRLLVL.

The rearrangement links TRBV28 to TRBJ1-1; weak D call: TRBD1 (5 bases). Trimming pared 5 bases from V and 1 base from J, leaving 14 bases between. Germline V gene lookup returns CDR1 MDHEN and CDR2 SYDVKM. CDR3 length: 15 amino acids. The CDR3 nucleotides read TGTGCCAGCAGTCCGTATGGGGCAGGGAACACTGAAGCTTTCTTT. Protein product: CASSPYGAGNTEAFF.

The chain uses TRBV6-5 and TRBJ2-7; 13 bases agree with TRBD2. The germline V gene has CDR1 MNHEY and CDR2 SVGAGI. Trimming at V came to 6 bases and at J to 2 bases, leaving 4 bases not matched to a gene. CDR3 length: 15 residues. The CDR3 sequence is CASSRGLAGPYEQYF. The CDR3 DNA sequence: TGTGCCAGCAGCAGGGGACTAGCGGGACCCTACGAGCAGTACTTC.